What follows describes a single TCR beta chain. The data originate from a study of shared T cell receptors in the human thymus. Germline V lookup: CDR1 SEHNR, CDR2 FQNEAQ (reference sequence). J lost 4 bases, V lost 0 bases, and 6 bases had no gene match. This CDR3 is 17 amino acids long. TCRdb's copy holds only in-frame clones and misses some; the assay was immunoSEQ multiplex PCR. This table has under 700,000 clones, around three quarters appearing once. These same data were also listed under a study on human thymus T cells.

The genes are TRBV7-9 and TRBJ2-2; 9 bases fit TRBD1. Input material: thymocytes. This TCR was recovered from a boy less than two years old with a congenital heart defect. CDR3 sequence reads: CASSLAGTGKRTGELFF. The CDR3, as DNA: TGTGCCAGCAGCTTAGCGGGGACAGGGAAGCGCACCGGGGAGCTGTTTTTT.